The clone carrying this TCR beta chain came up once. Its antigen is not known. The data derive from a study of Ad26.COV2.S vaccination and SARS-CoV-2 variants. Study-level background: This donor came from the COV1001 trial of Ad26.COV2.S.

Method: immunoSEQ multiplex PCR; TCRdb's copy keeps in-frame clones and lacks some. Altogether some 390,000 clones are present, roughly nine tenths being singletons, with the ten largest covering 3% to 3.5%. The sample's treatment: roughly 18 received Ad26.COV2.S at low or high dose, single or two shots; five or six received placebo; per-sample allocation not given. Samples came from day 63 after the first vaccine or placebo injection. An adult aged 18-55 years in Boston served as the donor. V was clipped by 2 bases and J by 5 bases, with 10 bases between them. CDR3 length: 14 residues. Germline V lookup: CDR1 SSHAT, CDR2 FNYEAQ (reference sequence). Study results and caveats: Comparability of non-spike TCR breadth was observed across vaccine and placebo recipients.

Sample: peripheral blood, taken in a trial of Ad26.COV2.S vaccine versus placebo. This receptor was identified in a person aged 18 to 59 who received the Ad26.COV2.S COVID-19 vaccine or a placebo. The V gene is TRBV7-7, the J gene TRBJ2-1; weak D call: TRBD2 (6 bases). The CDR3 sequence: CASSLTWGDNEQFF. CDR3 DNA sequence: TGTGCCAGCAGCTTAACTTGGGGGGACAATGAGCAGTTCTTC.